These 14 T cell receptor beta chains originate from one sample sequenced in a study of T cells in Graves' hyperthyroidism and ophthalmopathy. RNA transcripts served as the template for amplifying TCR beta CDR3 regions. The TCR CDR3 was amplified in a first-round RT-PCR using the HTBI primer set. From the multiplex PCR reads, TCRdb called clonotypes with MiXCR, one entry per CDR3 protein. The sample lists over 500,000 distinct CDR3 sequences; 40% to 50% were seen once. Sequenced: peripheral blood or thyroid tissue (not recorded which). The receptor set was obtained from an adult woman with Graves' disease, either hyperthyroidism or ophthalmopathy (not recorded which).

The chain has TRBV3-1 and TRBJ1-2, with 7 bases identical to TRBD1. V was clipped by 5 bases and J by 2 bases; unmatched bases: 8. CDR1 LGHDT and CDR2 YNNKEL come from the germline V gene (reference sequence). The CDR3 loop spans 15 amino acids. CDR3 loop: CASSDRDSFNYGYTF. CDR3 DNA sequence: TGTGCCAGCAGCGACCGGGACAGCTTCAACTATGGCTACACCTTC.

This clonotype was picked up one time. The V and J genes are TRBV7-9 and TRBJ1-3, with unresolved D. CDR3 length: 12 residues. Trimming took 8 bases from V and 6 from J, leaving 11 bases between them. The germline gives CDR1 SEHNR, CDR2 FQNEAQ (reference sequence). The CDR3 is CASSRRENTIYF. The DNA of the CDR3 is TGTGCCAGCTCGCGCCGGGAAAACACCATATATTTT.

CDR3 in DNA: TGTGCCAGCAGCTTAGGAGGGTGGAGCAATCAGCCCCAGCATTTT. Translation gives CASSLGGWSNQPQHF. The chain recombines TRBV7-2 with TRBJ1-5, with unresolved D. The V and J ends lost 1 base and 1 base respectively, with 8 bases between them. There are 15 residues in the CDR3. Per germline, CDR1 SGHTA and CDR2 FQGNSA.

In this sample, this clonotype turned up once. This may be a read error, as it is one base from a much larger clone. The chain employs TRBV7-9 and TRBJ1-1; no clear D gene. The CDR3 is 14 residues long. The ends were cut back, 2 bases at V and 7 bases at J, with 14 bases in the middle. Germline V gives CDR1 SEHNR, CDR2 FQNEAQ (reference sequence). Here the CDR3 reads CASSLCLRANEAFF. CDR3 coding DNA: TGTGCCAGCAGCTTATGTTTAAGAGCCAATGAAGCTTTCTTT.

The rearrangement joins TRBV10-2 to TRBJ2-7, with 8 bases aligning to TRBD2. Germline trimming cut 7 bases from V and 5 bases from J; bases unmatched to any gene: 13. The CDR3 consists of 15 residues. The germline V gene encodes CDR1 WSHSY and CDR2 SAAADI. CDR3 region: CASTPGGGLIHEQYF. CDR3 DNA: TGCGCCAGCACCCCCGGGGGGGGCCTTATACACGAGCAGTACTTC.

This clonotype showed up many times. The chain is built from TRBV20-1 and TRBJ1-2, with 7 positions matching TRBD1. The germline CDR1 and CDR2 sequences are DFQATT and SNEGSKA (reference sequence). The V and J ends lost 4 bases and 4 bases, in that order; junction bases with no gene match: 9. This CDR3 spans 14 amino acids. CDR3 bases: TGCAGTGCTATACCCCTAGGGGGCGGCTATGGCTACACCTTC. It is translated as CSAIPLGGGYGYTF.

The chain recombines TRBV15 with TRBJ2-5; 10 positions agree with TRBD1. The CDR3 consists of 14 residues. CDR1 is LNHNV and CDR2 is YYDKDF in the germline V gene (reference sequence). The CDR3 is CAIQTTGGGETQYF. CDR3 DNA: TGTGCTATCCAAACGACAGGGGGCGGCGAGACCCAGTACTTC.

V is TRBV29-1 and J is TRBJ1-5; 8 bases agree with TRBD1. V was clipped by 6 bases and J by 3 bases; unmatched bases: 7. CDR3 length: 14 amino acids. Germline V gives CDR1 SQVTM, CDR2 ANQGSEA. CDR3 in amino acids: CSVATGEFNQPQHF. Written as DNA, the CDR3 is TGCAGCGTCGCGACAGGGGAATTCAATCAGCCCCAGCATTTT.

The chain uses TRBV7-2 and TRBJ1-5; D not certain. Germline CDR1 SGHTA, CDR2 FQGNSA. The CDR3 covers 16 residues. Trimming removed 5 bases from V and 3 bases from J, with 17 bases in between. The CDR3 DNA sequence: TGTGCCAGCAGCCATTGGACGGAGAACAACAATCAGCCCCAGCATTTT. This translates into CASSHWTENNNQPQHF.

This clonotype is a singleton in its sample. The CDR3 reads CASSYQAGYTF. The CDR3 nucleotides read TGTGCCAGCAGTTACCAAGCGGGCTACACCTTC. The J gene is TRBJ1-2, the V gene TRBV6-5; D not certain. This CDR3 spans 11 amino acids. Trimming stripped 2 bases from V and 8 bases from J, with 6 bases between. CDR1 is MNHEY and CDR2 is SVGAGI in the germline V gene.

A word on this clonotype: This may come from a read error, since a much larger clone is one base off. V is TRBV6-5 and J is TRBJ2-7, with 8 bases lining up with TRBD1. The CDR3 has 14 amino acids. Germline-derived CDR1 and CDR2 are MNHEY and SVGAGI. V gave up 8 bases and J gave up 0 bases; unmatched junction bases: 6. As DNA, the CDR3 is TGTGCCAGCGTTACAGGGGGTAGCTCCTACGAGCAGTACTTC. It is translated as CASVTGGSSYEQYF.

The chain has TRBV5-1 and TRBJ1-2, with unresolved D. Germline CDR1 is SGHRS and CDR2 is YFSETQ. Deletions cut 4 bases from V and 3 bases from J, with 13 bases between. The CDR3 totals 14 residues. The CDR3 region is CASSPDGGDYGYTF. The CDR3 DNA follows: TGCGCCAGCAGCCCCGACGGAGGAGACTATGGCTACACCTTC.

The V call is TRBV5-4, the J call TRBJ2-5; D unresolved. Looked up from germline, CDR1 is SGHNT and CDR2 is YYREEE (reference sequence). V was clipped by 4 bases and J by 5 bases, with 15 bases between them. The CDR3 runs 14 residues. The DNA for the CDR3 is TGTGCCAGCAGCGTTACTGGTGGCCTGGAGACCCAGTACTTC. Translating gives CASSVTGGLETQYF.

This clonotype was seen more than once but under ten times. The V and J genes are TRBV10-3 and TRBJ1-2, with TRBD1 identical over 7 bases. The V gene's germline CDR1 is ENHRY and CDR2 SYGVKD. There are 14 residues in the CDR3. The V and J ends lost 3 bases and 2 bases, in that order; junction bases with no gene match: 3. CDR3 nucleotide sequence: TGTGCCATCAGTGATGGGACAGCAAACTATGGCTACACCTTC. Translating gives CAISDGTANYGYTF.